This T cell receptor (beta chain) is from a study of blood T cells in healthy people across ages. Study outcomes and limitations: With donor CMV status unknown, expanded clonotype changes were possibly confounded.

Germline CDR1 reads SGHRS; CDR2 reads YFSETQ. This CDR3 is 15 amino acids long. Trimming left V 0 bases short and J 1 base short, with 10 bases between. The study recruited healthy Caucasian donors from Russia who were aged about 6 to 90. A second PCR, run for about 6 to 11 cycles, used a sample-barcoded 5' primer plus a J-beta primer mix. TCRdb ran MiXCR on the 5' RACE reads and lists one entry per CDR3 protein. This table has about 1.8 million distinct CDR3 sequences, 49% appearing once. This clonotype was observed many times. Its antigen is not known. Sequenced material: blood. The receptor was isolated from a woman aged 40 to 49 in good health. J is TRBJ1-1 and V is TRBV5-1; TRBD1 is a possible D gene (6 bases). CDR3 protein: CASSLDGGRNTEAFF. In nucleotides, the CDR3 is TGCGCCAGCAGCTTGGATGGGGGCCGGAACACTGAAGCTTTCTTT.